The 25 T cell receptor beta chains in this list originate from one sample, sequenced in a study of sequential checkpoint blockade in melanoma. The protocol was immunoSEQ multiplex PCR, while the TCRdb copy is restricted to in-frame clones and leaves out a portion. The sample carries 9,000 to 10,000 clones, 50% to 75% recorded once. Treatment specified: randomized to nivolumab then ipilimumab (arm A) or the reverse (arm B). Here the sequenced sample was CD8+ T cells sorted from blood (inferred from file names), taken from a patient given nivolumab and ipilimumab in sequence. The receptors were sampled from a human donor with melanoma.

The rearrangement joins TRBV27 to TRBJ2-1; tentative D call: TRBD2 (6 bases). The CDR3 runs 14 residues. Trimming removed 5 bases from V and 0 bases from J, with 8 bases in between. The germline gives CDR1 MNHEY, CDR2 SMNVEV (reference sequence). The DNA of the CDR3 is TGTGCCAGCAGTCTCGGGGGCTCCTACAATGAGCAGTTCTTC. Protein product: CASSLGGSYNEQFF.

This clone was seen only a few times. The chain has TRBV6-5 and TRBJ2-1; D is possibly TRBD1 (6 bases). Germline lookup yields CDR1 MNHEY and CDR2 SVGAGI. The V and J ends lost 0 bases and 6 bases respectively, with 12 bases between them. CDR3 length equals 15 residues. The DNA of the CDR3 is TGTGCCAGCAGTTACTCGTCGGCAGGGGCCAATGAGCAGTTCTTC. Translated: CASSYSSAGANEQFF.

This clone was picked up a small number of times. The gene calls are TRBV7-2 and TRBJ2-7; D is ambiguous. The CDR3 runs to 14 residues. V lost 4 bases and J 2 bases, leaving 12 bases between the germline ends. The germline gives CDR1 SGHTA, CDR2 FQGNSA. The CDR3 sequence is CASSSPEIPYEQYF. The DNA for the CDR3 is TGTGCCAGCAGCTCGCCGGAGATCCCCTACGAGCAGTACTTC.

The CDR3 spells CASSQHQGGTGELFF. DNA of the CDR3: TGTGCCAGCAGTCAACACCAGGGTGGCACCGGGGAGCTGTTTTTT. The genes are TRBV2 and TRBJ2-2; D perhaps matches TRBD1 (5 bases). This CDR3 contains 15 residues. Germline values: CDR1 SNHLY, CDR2 FYNNEI. Deletions cut 5 bases from V and 4 bases from J, with 14 bases between.

The rearrangement joins TRBV4-1 to TRBJ2-1; 10 nucleotides match TRBD2. Germline CDR1 is MGHRA and CDR2 is YSYEKL. CDR3 length: 17 amino acids. Trimming removed 1 base from V and 7 bases from J; junction bases left unmatched: 10. The CDR3 is CASSQGQRGGHQNEQFF. The CDR3 DNA follows: TGCGCCAGCAGCCAAGGACAGCGGGGGGGCCATCAAAATGAGCAGTTCTTC.

The V and J genes are TRBV7-6 and TRBJ2-3; TRBD2 agrees at 7 bases. The CDR3 covers 16 residues. With V trimmed by 4 bases and J by 1 base, 8 bases remained unmatched. Germline V CDR1 and CDR2: SGHVS, FNYEAQ. The CDR3 region has the DNA TGTGCCAGCAGCTCGGTGGGGGGGTCGGGCACAGATACGCAGTATTTT. Translation: CASSSVGGSGTDTQYF.

The V and J genes are TRBV21-1 and TRBJ1-1; TRBD1 was called by the table and not checked on the DNA. TRBV21-1 is assigned pseudogene status. The CDR3 loop spans 22 amino acids. Here the CDR3 reads CASSTQSRARGPGQGTSTEAFF. Written as DNA, the CDR3 is TGTGCCAGCAGCACGCAATCTCGAGCAAGGGGACCGGGACAGGGGACGAGCACTGAAGCTTTCTTT.

In nucleotides, the CDR3 is TGCAGCGTTGAAATAGAGGGTAACTACGAGCAGTACTTC. This encodes CSVEIEGNYEQYF. This chain joins TRBV29-1 and TRBJ2-7; possible D gene TRBD2, 5 bases. Germline-derived CDR1 and CDR2 are SQVTM and ANQGSEA. Between the trimmed V and J ends, which lost 2 bases and 3 bases, there was a span of 11 bases. CDR3 length: 13 amino acids.

The chain joins TRBV7-7 to TRBJ2-1, with a possible D match to TRBD2 (6 bases). V lost 1 base and J 0 bases, leaving 7 bases between the germline ends. Germline lookup yields CDR1 SSHAT and CDR2 FNYEAQ (reference sequence). The CDR3 runs to 15 residues. CDR3 sequence reads: CASSLDGSSYNEQFF. CDR3 sequence (DNA): TGTGCCAGCAGCTTAGACGGGAGCTCCTACAATGAGCAGTTCTTC. The full variable domain, its missing parts supplied by reference TRBV7-7 and TRBJ2-1, is GAGVSQSPRYKVTKRGQDVTLRCDPISSHATLYWYQQALGQGPEFLTYFNYEAQPDKSGLPSDRFSAERPEGSISTLTIQRTEQRDSAMYRCASSLDGSSYNEQFFGPGTRLTVL.

The chain recombines TRBV4-3 with TRBJ2-2; tentatively, D is TRBD2 (7 bases). Trimming shortened V by 3 bases and J by 3 bases, and 23 bases separated the two germline ends. The CDR3 has 19 amino acids. CDR1 and CDR2 from the germline V gene are LGHNA and YSLEER. For the CDR3, the DNA is TGCGCCAGCAGCCAGGAGACTCGAAGCAGGGAGGGGGACACCGGGGAGCTGTTTTTT. This sequence encodes CASSQETRSREGDTGELFF.

This clone has a handful of counts. This chain uses TRBV9 with TRBJ2-1, with D possibly matching TRBD1 (6 bases). V dropped 2 bases and J dropped 0 bases, with 9 bases sitting between them. Germline V CDR1 and CDR2: SGDLS, YYNGEE. The CDR3 contains 15 residues. CDR3 loop: CASSVRGSSYNEQFF. The CDR3 DNA sequence: TGTGCCAGCAGCGTGAGGGGGAGCTCCTACAATGAGCAGTTCTTC.

This chain links TRBV2 with TRBJ1-5; D not certain. This CDR3 has 14 residues. Germline lookup yields CDR1 SNHLY and CDR2 FYNNEI. Trimming removed 7 bases at V and 5 bases at J, with 15 bases between. CDR3 loop: CASKVGFVDQPQHF. The CDR3 region has the DNA TGTGCCAGCAAAGTCGGGTTTGTAGATCAGCCCCAGCATTTT.

This clone was seen a few times. A read error may produce the germline difference seen at one junction end. J is TRBJ1-2 and V is TRBV5-4; 11 nucleotides line up with TRBD1. The CDR3 covers 17 residues. Germline V gene sequence: CDR1 SGHNT, CDR2 YYREEE (reference sequence). CDR3 region: CASSQEHSGTGGFGYTF. In DNA form, the CDR3 reads TGCGCCAGCAGCCAAGAGCATTCCGGGACAGGGGGTTTTGGCTACACCTTC.

The count of this clone is one. The chain carries TRBV5-1 and TRBJ2-1; 8 nucleotides line up with TRBD2. Losses at the gene ends were 0 bases for V and 6 bases for J; bases not matched to a gene: 5. The CDR3 consists of 15 residues. Germline V CDR1 and CDR2: SGHRS, YFSETQ. The CDR3 DNA reads TGCGCCAGCAGCTTGGTCGGGGGGGCTCTCAATGAGCAGTTCTTC. Translating it yields CASSLVGGALNEQFF.

The chain combines TRBV6-1 with TRBJ1-5, with TRBD1 matching over 9 bases. There are 15 residues in the CDR3. V dropped 7 bases and J dropped 0; count of bases not matched to a gene: 4. Germline CDR1 reads MNHNS; CDR2 reads SASEGT. CDR3 sequence reads: CASTWTGDSNQPQHF. As DNA, the CDR3 is TGTGCCAGCACCTGGACAGGGGATAGCAATCAGCCCCAGCATTTT.

CDR3 DNA sequence: TGTGCCAGCAGTTATGGACAAGTCTACGAGCAGTACTTC. Translated: CASSYGQVYEQYF. The chain carries TRBV6-5 and TRBJ2-7, with D possibly TRBD1 on 5 matching bases. Germline lookup yields CDR1 MNHEY and CDR2 SVGAGI. With 3 bases removed from V and 3 bases from J, the gap between germline ends came to 9 bases. CDR3 length: 13 amino acids.

The rearrangement joins TRBV11-2 to TRBJ2-3; tentative D call: TRBD2 (6 bases). The V gene's germline CDR1 is SGHAT and CDR2 FQNNGV. The CDR3 contains 13 residues. V shed 2 bases and J shed 6 bases, with 9 bases lying between them. The CDR3 sequence is CASSLLGSDTQYF. The CDR3 DNA follows: TGTGCCAGCAGCTTACTCGGGAGCGATACGCAGTATTTT.

This clone came up a few times. This sequence joins TRBV5-5 and TRBJ1-1; 9 bases match TRBD1. The CDR3 totals 16 residues. V lost 3 bases to trimming and J lost 4 bases; unmatched junction nucleotides: 10. Germline CDR1 reads SGHKS; CDR2 reads YYEKEE (reference sequence). The DNA of the CDR3 is TGTGCCAGCAGCTGGACTCCGGGACAGGGAGGCACTGAAGCTTTCTTT. Amino acids: CASSWTPGQGGTEAFF.

The CDR3 DNA reads TGTGCCATCAGTGTTGGGGGGAATCAGCCCCAGCATTTT. Its protein product is CAISVGGNQPQHF. The gene calls are TRBV10-3 and TRBJ1-5, with D possibly being TRBD1 (5 bases). This CDR3 spans 13 amino acids. The germline V gene encodes CDR1 ENHRY and CDR2 SYGVKD. The V end lost 4 bases, the J end lost 4 bases, and 8 bases lay between the germline ends.

The rearrangement links TRBV23-1 to TRBJ1-2; D gene uncertain. TRBV23-1 is treated as an ORF (open reading frame) with a function not yet certain. There are 14 residues in the CDR3. V shed 6 bases and J shed 5 bases, with 16 bases lying between them. CDR3 in DNA: TGCGCCAGCAGCCAAGATCATGGGAGTTATGGCTACACCTTC. Its translation: CASSQDHGSYGYTF.

The sample holds a few counts of this clone. V usage is TRBV7-2 and J usage is TRBJ2-3; 8 bases match TRBD2. The CDR3 extends over 14 amino acids. Trimming at V came to 4 bases and at J to 5 bases, leaving 5 bases not matched to a gene. The germline V gene has CDR1 SGHTA and CDR2 FQGNSA. Here the CDR3 reads CASSSGGGIDTQYF. The CDR3 coding sequence is TGTGCCAGCAGCTCCGGCGGGGGGATAGATACGCAGTATTTT.

A note on this clone: At one boundary the junction diverges from the germline segment, which might be a read error. CDR3 amino acids: CASSRSRSLLGEQYF. The CDR3 DNA reads TGTGCCAGCAGTAGGTCGCGGTCTCTATTGGGCGAGCAGTACTTC. V gene TRBV19 combines with J gene TRBJ2-7; D remains unclear. CDR3 length: 15 residues. Germline CDR1 LNHDA, CDR2 SQIVND (reference sequence).

The V gene is TRBV27, the J gene TRBJ2-1; TRBD2 agrees at 7 bases. Per the germline V gene, CDR1 is MNHEY and CDR2 is SMNVEV (reference sequence). V was clipped by 6 bases and J by 4 bases; unmatched bases: 9. The CDR3 loop spans 15 amino acids. The CDR3 here is CASRTGTGGYNEQFF. The CDR3 DNA reads TGTGCCAGCAGAACCGGGACGGGGGGATACAATGAGCAGTTCTTC.

The chain uses TRBV5-6 and TRBJ1-4, with D tentatively TRBD1 (6 bases). The CDR3 is 14 amino acids. The germline CDR1 and CDR2 sequences are SGHDT and YYEEEE. The ends were cut back, 4 bases at V and 7 bases at J, with 14 bases in the middle. CDR3 loop: CASSPWGGGEKLFF. The CDR3 region has the DNA TGTGCCAGCAGCCCTTGGGGAGGGGGTGAAAAACTGTTTTTT. Full variable domain (remainder filled in from reference TRBV5-6 and TRBJ1-4): DAGVTQSPTHLIKTRGQQVTLRCSPKSGHDTVSWYQQALGQGPQFIFQYYEEEERQRGNFPDRFSGHQFPNYSSELNVNALLLGDSALYLCASSPWGGGEKLFFGSGTQLSVL.

This clone appeared a single time. This chain uses TRBV9 with TRBJ2-5; 8 nucleotides match TRBD2. Trimming at V came to 1 base and at J to 3 bases, leaving 8 bases not matched to a gene. The CDR3 is 16 amino acids. Per the germline V gene, CDR1 is SGDLS and CDR2 is YYNGEE. CDR3 protein: CASSVSGGGGEETQYF. DNA of the CDR3: TGTGCCAGCAGCGTAAGCGGGGGAGGAGGTGAAGAGACCCAGTACTTC.